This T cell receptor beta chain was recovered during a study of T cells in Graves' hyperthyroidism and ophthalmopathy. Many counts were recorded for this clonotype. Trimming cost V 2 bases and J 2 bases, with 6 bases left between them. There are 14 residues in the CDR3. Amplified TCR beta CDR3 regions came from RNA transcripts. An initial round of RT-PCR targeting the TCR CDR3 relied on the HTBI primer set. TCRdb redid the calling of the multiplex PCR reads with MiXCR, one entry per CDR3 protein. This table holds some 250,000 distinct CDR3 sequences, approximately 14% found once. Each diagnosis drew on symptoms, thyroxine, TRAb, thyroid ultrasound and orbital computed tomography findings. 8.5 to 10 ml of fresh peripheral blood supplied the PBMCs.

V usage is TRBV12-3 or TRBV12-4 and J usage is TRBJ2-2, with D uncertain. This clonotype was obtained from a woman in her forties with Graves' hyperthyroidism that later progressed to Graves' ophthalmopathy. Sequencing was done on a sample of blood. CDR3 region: CASSLWGNTGELFF. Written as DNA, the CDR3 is TGTGCCAGCAGTTTATGGGGAAACACCGGGGAGCTGTTTTTT.